One TCR beta chain is described in this entry. Its antigen is unidentified. The entry originates in a study of T cell responses to AZD1222 COVID-19 vaccine. Study results and caveats: Baseline seropositivity occurred in only a handful of AZD1222 recipients.

This CDR3 is 11 amino acids long. The V gene's germline CDR1 is SGHAT and CDR2 FQNNGV. Trimming cost V 3 bases and J 6 bases, with 5 bases left between them. Some clones are missing from TCRdb's copy, which holds only in-frame ones; the method was immunoSEQ multiplex PCR. In the table there are 70,000 to 95,000 clones, more than 75% of which are singletons. The sequence was obtained from an adult in good health. Here the sequenced sample was peripheral blood, taken on day 0 of AZD1222 vaccination. The gene calls are TRBV11-2 and TRBJ1-1; D gene unclear. The CDR3 sequence: CASSFIAEAFF. In DNA form, the CDR3 reads TGTGCCAGCAGCTTTATAGCTGAAGCTTTCTTT. Supplemented by reference TRBV11-2 and TRBJ1-1, the full variable domain reads EAGVAQSPRYKIIEKRQSVAFWCNPISGHATLYWYQQILGQGPKLLIQFQNNGVVDDSQLPKDRFSAERLKGVDSTLKIQPAKLEDSAVYLCASSFIAEAFFGQGTRLTVV.